The next 13 T cell receptor beta chains were all read from a single sample in a study of blood T cell repertoires in COVID-19. The data were produced by immunoSEQ multiplex PCR, yet TCRdb's version contains in-frame clones alone and is incomplete. The sample lists some 530,000 clones; approximately 83% were seen once. The sequencing sample was made of peripheral blood. These TCRs come from a human donor in a cohort sampled during active COVID-19.

The chain links TRBV3-1 (or the pseudogene TRBV3-2) to TRBJ1-1; 7 bases are a match to TRBD1. The CDR3 has 14 amino acids. Germline values: CDR1 LGHDT, CDR2 YNNKEL (reference sequence). V dropped 7 bases and J dropped 3; count of bases not matched to a gene: 8. The CDR3: CASNALDRDTEAFF. Written as DNA, the CDR3 is TGTGCCAGCAACGCTCTAGACAGGGACACTGAAGCTTTCTTT.

The V gene is TRBV2, the J gene TRBJ1-2; D call uncertain. Trimming stripped 5 bases from V and 2 bases from J, with 9 bases between. The germline V gene encodes CDR1 SNHLY and CDR2 FYNNEI. The CDR3 is 13 residues long. The chain's CDR3 is CASSSDINYGYTF. The CDR3 DNA reads as TGTGCCAGCAGTTCCGACATAAACTATGGCTACACCTTC.

The rearrangement joins TRBV10-3 to TRBJ2-1; weak D call: TRBD2 (5 bases). The germline V gene encodes CDR1 ENHRY and CDR2 SYGVKD. Trimming left V 3 bases short and J 1 base short, with 7 bases between. The CDR3 loop spans 14 amino acids. For the CDR3, the DNA is TGTGCCATCAGTGATACGGGGTCCTACAATGAGCAGTTCTTC. This gives the protein CAISDTGSYNEQFF.

The chain is built from TRBV27 and TRBJ2-7; 11 bases agree with TRBD1. V was pared by 5 bases and J by 6 bases, with 9 bases of the junction left unmatched. The CDR3 is 15 residues long. Per the germline V gene, CDR1 is MNHEY and CDR2 is SMNVEV (reference sequence). This chain's CDR3 is CASSPRTGTGGEQYF. The CDR3 DNA reads TGTGCCAGCAGTCCCCGAACCGGGACAGGGGGCGAGCAGTACTTC.

J is TRBJ2-7 and V is TRBV19; the match to TRBD2 covers 8 bases. CDR1 LNHDA and CDR2 SQIVND come from the germline V gene (reference sequence). V lost 11 bases and J lost 0; bases outside the gene matches: 12. This CDR3 has 15 residues. Written as DNA, the CDR3 is TGTGCCGTAAAACGGGGAGCGGGGGCCTCCTACGAGCAGTACTTC. Its translation: CAVKRGAGASYEQYF.

V gene TRBV7-2 combines with J gene TRBJ2-2; D call uncertain. Germline-derived CDR1 and CDR2 are SGHTA and FQGNSA. V dropped 3 bases and J dropped 5 bases, with 10 bases sitting between them. This CDR3 has 14 residues. For the CDR3, the DNA is TGTGCCAGCAGCTTCCGTAGTGGTACCGGGGAGCTGTTTTTT. Amino acid sequence: CASSFRSGTGELFF.

This CDR3 reads CASSKGQGVYEQYF. The CDR3 DNA reads TGTGCCAGCAGCAAGGGACAGGGGGTCTACGAGCAGTACTTC. The rearrangement uses TRBV6-1 and TRBJ2-7; 11 bases align to TRBD1. CDR1 is MNHNS and CDR2 is SASEGT in the germline V gene. V trimming: 6 bases; J trimming: 3 bases; junction bases outside the gene matches: 4. This CDR3 has 14 amino acids.

This clone was counted a few times. V usage is TRBV19 and J usage is TRBJ2-1; D might be TRBD2 (5 bases). The CDR3 loop spans 14 amino acids. Trimming cost V 7 bases and J 1 base, with 11 bases left between them. Germline-derived CDR1 and CDR2 are LNHDA and SQIVND (reference sequence). CDR3 nucleotide sequence: TGTGCCAGTACATCGTCGGGATCCTACAATGAGCAGTTCTTC. This gives the protein CASTSSGSYNEQFF. Based on the CDR3 plus reference TRBV19 and TRBJ2-1, the full variable domain is DGGITQSPKYLFRKEGQNVTLSCEQNLNHDAMYWYRQDPGQGLRLIYYSQIVNDFQKGDIAEGYSVSREKKESFPLTVTSAQKNPTAFYLCASTSSGSYNEQFFGPGTRLTVL.

This clone showed up just a few times. The chain joins TRBV5-1 to TRBJ1-2; 7 nucleotides align to TRBD1. Per germline, CDR1 SGHRS and CDR2 YFSETQ. CDR3 size: 14 residues. Trimming took 0 bases from V and 8 from J; bases not matched to a gene: 7. The chain's CDR3 is CASSLVLTGQGYTF. Here the CDR3 DNA reads TGCGCCAGCAGCTTGGTGCTGACAGGGCAAGGCTACACCTTC.

The genes are TRBV7-3 and TRBJ2-7; 8 nucleotides agree with TRBD1. Looked up from germline, CDR1 is SGHTA and CDR2 is FQGTGA. The CDR3 loop spans 15 amino acids. The trim removed 4 bases at V and 6 bases at J, leaving 11 bases unmatched. CDR3 sequence: CASSSRTGKLGEQYF. The DNA for the CDR3 is TGTGCCAGCAGCTCCCGGACAGGGAAATTAGGCGAGCAGTACTTC.

This chain connects TRBV27 to TRBJ2-1, with TRBD2 as a possible D gene (5 bases). The V end was cut by 3 bases, the J end by 1 base, with 10 bases between. Germline assignment: CDR1 MNHEY and CDR2 SMNVEV (reference sequence). The CDR3 contains 15 residues. The CDR3 is CASSFGGRSYNEQFF. Written as DNA, the CDR3 is TGTGCCAGCAGTTTCGGTGGGAGATCCTACAATGAGCAGTTCTTC.

V and J are TRBV5-5 and TRBJ1-2; the D gene is possibly TRBD1 (6 bases). Germline CDR1 is SGHKS and CDR2 is YYEKEE (reference sequence). Deletions cut 0 bases from V and 5 bases from J, with 14 bases between. The CDR3 sequence is 15 residues long. CDR3 in DNA: TGTGCCAGCAGCTTGGCCGACGGGACAAAGTATGGCTACACCTTC. Amino acids: CASSLADGTKYGYTF.

This sequence joins TRBV7-9 and TRBJ2-3; perhaps TRBD2 as D (6 bases). The CDR3 contains 13 residues. The germline V and J ends were trimmed by 1 base and 8 bases, with 10 bases remaining between them. Germline-derived CDR1 and CDR2 are SEHNR and FQNEAQ (reference sequence). The chain's CDR3 is CASSLGEVSTQYF. The CDR3 DNA reads TGTGCCAGCAGCTTAGGGGAGGTTAGTACGCAGTATTTT.